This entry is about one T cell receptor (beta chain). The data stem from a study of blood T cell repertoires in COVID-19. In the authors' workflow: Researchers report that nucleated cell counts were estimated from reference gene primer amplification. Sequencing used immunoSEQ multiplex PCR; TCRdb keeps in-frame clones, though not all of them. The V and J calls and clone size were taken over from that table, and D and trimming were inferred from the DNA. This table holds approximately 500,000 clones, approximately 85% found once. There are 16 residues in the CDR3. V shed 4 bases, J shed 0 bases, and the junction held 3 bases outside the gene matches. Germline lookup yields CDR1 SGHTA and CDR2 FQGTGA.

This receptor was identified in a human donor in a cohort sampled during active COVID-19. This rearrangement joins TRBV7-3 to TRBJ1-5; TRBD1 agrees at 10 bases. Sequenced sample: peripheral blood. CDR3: CASSSGTGDSNQPQHF. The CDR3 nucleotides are TGTGCCAGCAGCTCCGGGACAGGGGATAGCAATCAGCCCCAGCATTTT. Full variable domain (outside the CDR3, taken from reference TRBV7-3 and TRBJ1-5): GAGVSQTPSNKVTEKGKYVELRCDPISGHTALYWYRQSLGQGPEFLIYFQGTGAADDSGLPNDRFFAVRPEGSVSTLKIQRTERGDSAVYLCASSSGTGDSNQPQHFGDGTRLSIL.